This paragraph covers one T cell receptor (beta chain) sequence. The antigen is unknown. The data originate from a study of OX40 agonist ivuxolimab in advanced cancers. Turning to the study itself: Ivuxolimab doses were 0.01, 0.1, 0.3, 1.5, 3 or 10 mg/kg every 2 weeks. Study-level points and caveats: At 0.1 to 3.0 mg/kg, clonal expansion of CD4+ and CD8+ blood T cells had occurred by week 6.

The V end lost 6 bases, the J end lost 2 bases, and 17 bases lay between the germline ends. The CDR3 is made up of 15 amino acids. Germline V gene lookup returns CDR1 MDHEN and CDR2 SYDVKM. Produced via immunoSEQ multiplex PCR; TCRdb's table is partial and in-frame only. This sample yields fewer than 60,000 clones, of which roughly 90% are seen a single time; around 12% belongs to the top ten. The sequences come from CD4+ or CD8+ T cells sorted from blood, collected in a trial of the OX40 agonist ivuxolimab. The sequence came from an adult with an advanced solid tumor such as melanoma, head and neck, liver or kidney cancer. This rearrangement joins TRBV28 to TRBJ2-7, with D perhaps given as TRBD1 or TRBD2 (5 bases each). The CDR3 coding sequence is TGTGCCAGCAGACTCGGGGCGATCTTTGCCTACGAGCAGTACTTC. Protein product: CASRLGAIFAYEQYF.